This is a list of T cell receptor beta chains from one sample in a study of CD8+ T cells in alopecia areata. Produced via immunoSEQ multiplex PCR; TCRdb's table is partial and in-frame only. The top ten hold about 4% of the sample, which has around 210,000 clones, 64% seen once. The source material was CD4+ T cells sorted from blood, sampled at week 4, from a patient treated with tofacitinib. The receptors come from a human donor with alopecia areata. Both conserved end residues are part of each CDR3. Fields, in order: clone size, J gene, V gene, D gene, CDR3 protein, CDR3 DNA. D genes are given only for firm matches. Size is omitted from some rows. Given values are once, few, many or a class for expanded clones.

-	TRBJ1-4	TRBV2	-	CASNTIDSTGKLFF	TGTGCCAGCAATACCATAGATTCTACGGGAAAACTGTTTTTT
-	TRBJ1-1	TRBV6-1	-	CASSSGAGPSFF	TGTGCCAGCAGCTCAGGGGCAGGACCCTCTTTCTTT
-	TRBJ1-6	TRBV7-2	-	CASSLQSSPLHF	TGTGCCAGCAGCTTGCAGTCTTCACCCCTCCACTTT
few	TRBJ2-7	TRBV7-2	-	CASSAAYEQYF	TGTGCCAGCAGCGCCGCCTACGAGCAGTACTTC
once	TRBJ1-1	TRBV29-1	-	CSVGSGSPGTEAFF	TGCAGCGTGGGGTCCGGGTCCCCGGGCACTGAAGCTTTCTTT
-	TRBJ2-7	TRBV30	-	CAWNVGGYEQYF	TGTGCCTGGAATGTAGGGGGGTACGAGCAGTACTTC
-	TRBJ2-2	TRBV4-3	-	CASRGGRAGELFF	TGCGCCAGCAGGGGGGGTCGAGCCGGGGAGCTGTTTTTT
-	TRBJ1-2	TRBV2	-	CASREDSPYDYTF	TGTGCCAGCAGAGAGGACAGTCCTTATGACTACACCTTC
-	TRBJ2-1	TRBV7-2	-	CASSLTGGNEQFF	TGTGCCAGCAGCTTAACCGGGGGCAATGAGCAGTTCTTC
few	TRBJ2-2	TRBV6-5	-	CASSYGGLGTGELFF	TGTGCCAGCAGTTATGGGGGATTGGGGACCGGGGAGCTGTTTTTT
-	TRBJ2-7	TRBV7-8	TRBD2	CASSFGLAGSYEQYF	TGTGCCAGCAGCTTCGGCCTAGCGGGCAGCTACGAGCAGTACTTC
-	TRBJ2-3	TRBV7-2	TRBD1	CASSLVSSGGTGTDTQYF	TGTGCCAGCAGCTTAGTGTCATCCGGGGGGACAGGGACAGATACGCAGTATTTT
few	TRBJ2-3	TRBV23-1	TRBD1	CASSQSKAADRGPTDTQYF	TGCGCCAGCAGTCAATCGAAGGCCGCGGACAGGGGGCCCACAGATACGCAGTATTTT
-	TRBJ2-5	TRBV7-2	TRBD2	CASSSQGLAGETQYF	TGTGCCAGCAGCTCCCAGGGACTAGCGGGGGAGACCCAGTACTTC
-	TRBJ1-4	TRBV2	-	CASSDAGSSNEKLFF	TGTGCCAGCAGTGACGCGGGAAGTTCTAATGAAAAACTGTTTTTT
-	TRBJ2-2	TRBV28	-	CAALGANTGELFF	TGTGCCGCCCTGGGAGCTAACACCGGGGAGCTGTTTTTT
medium-sized	TRBJ2-5	TRBV6-1	-	CASSFRREETQYF	TGTGCCAGCAGTTTCAGGAGAGAAGAGACCCAGTACTTC
-	TRBJ1-2	TRBV28	-	CASSSPGTNQYGYTF	TGTGCCAGCAGTTCTCCCGGGACGAACCAGTATGGCTACACCTTC
-	TRBJ1-2	TRBV25-1	-	CASSGMGSNFYGYTF	TGTGCCAGCAGTGGTATGGGCAGCAACTTCTATGGCTACACCTTC
few	TRBJ2-7	TRBV5-1	-	CASSLDGSYEQYF	TGCGCCAGCAGCTTGGACGGTTCCTACGAGCAGTACTTC